A single sample is the source of the 30 T cell receptor beta chains below, sequenced in a study of identical twins (dated by TCRdb to the mid-2010s). The receptor library was made with 5' RACE. Sequencer: Illumina HiSeq 2000. Clones were called with MiXCR by TCRdb after fastp trimmed the public reads at Q25, and only in-frame beta chains were retained. Rows matching on CDR3 protein sequence are summarized as one entry with the most common DNA and genes. This sample holds roughly 720,000 distinct CDR3 sequences; 15% to 20% were observed only once. The ten largest account for around 13% of the sample. These data were also reused for a study on T cells expressing NK-cell markers.

Sequenced: PBMCs. These receptors came from a woman between 18 and 30 years old in good health.

J is TRBJ2-1 and V is TRBV20-1; 7 bases map to TRBD2. CDR1 is DFQATT, CDR2 SNEGSKA, per germline (reference sequence). This CDR3 contains 14 residues. With 3 bases clipped from V and 10 bases from J, the junction kept 12 bases outside the gene matches. The CDR3 spells CSARSGAPRVEQFF. In nucleotides, the CDR3 is TGCAGTGCTAGGAGCGGGGCGCCCAGGGTGGAGCAGTTCTTC.

This clonotype was seen at least ten times. The chain has TRBV7-9 and TRBJ1-2, with TRBD1 as a possible D gene (6 bases). In germline, CDR1 is SEHNR, CDR2 FQNEAQ (reference sequence). Trimming cost V 5 bases and J 6 bases, with 13 bases left between them. The CDR3 loop spans 13 amino acids. The CDR3, as DNA: TGTGCCAGCAGCCTACTAACAGGGAATGGCTACACCTTC. Translating it yields CASSLLTGNGYTF.

J is TRBJ2-1 and V is TRBV20-1; perhaps TRBD2 as D (6 bases). The CDR3 contains 14 residues. Trimming removed 6 bases at V and 0 bases at J, with 12 bases between. From germline, CDR1 is DFQATT and CDR2 SNEGSKA (reference sequence). The CDR3 loop reads CSAQRAPSYNEQFF. The CDR3 region has the DNA TGCAGTGCGCAGCGGGCCCCCTCCTACAATGAGCAGTTCTTC.

The gene calls are TRBV11-2 and TRBJ1-2, with 9 bases identical to TRBD1. With V trimmed by 0 bases and J by 5 bases, 4 bases remained unmatched. The CDR3 loop spans 15 amino acids. The germline V gene has CDR1 SGHAT and CDR2 FQNNGV. The CDR3 spells CASSLDGTGLYGYTF. The CDR3 DNA is TGTGCCAGCAGCTTAGATGGGACAGGGCTTTATGGCTACACCTTC.

J is TRBJ2-7 and V is TRBV10-1, with D perhaps TRBD2 (5 bases). Germline CDR1 WNHNN, CDR2 SYGVQD (reference sequence). The V gene lost 2 bases and the J gene lost 1 base, with 12 bases spanning the gap. This CDR3 contains 15 residues. The CDR3 here is CASSEVATGSYEQYF. CDR3 DNA: TGCGCCAGCAGTGAGGTGGCGACGGGGTCCTACGAGCAGTACTTC.

V is TRBV20-1 and J is TRBJ2-6; the match to TRBD1 covers 7 bases. Germline trimming cut 3 bases from V and 3 bases from J; bases unmatched to any gene: 8. The CDR3 spans 16 residues. Germline V gives CDR1 DFQATT, CDR2 SNEGSKA (reference sequence). CDR3 amino acids: CSASLTGPVGANVLTF. In nucleotides, the CDR3 is TGCAGTGCTAGTTTGACAGGGCCCGTTGGGGCCAACGTCCTGACTTTC.

The genes are TRBV12-3 or TRBV12-4 and TRBJ2-1, with D maybe TRBD1 (5 bases). The CDR3 spans 12 residues. Trimming removed 5 bases from V and 6 bases from J, with 8 bases in between. Here the CDR3 DNA reads TGTGCCAGCAGTACAGGTAGCAATGAGCAGTTCTTC. It translates to CASSTGSNEQFF.

V gene TRBV7-9 combines with J gene TRBJ1-4; 9 bases align to TRBD1. The CDR3 is 14 residues long. Germline CDR1 reads SEHNR; CDR2 reads FQNEAQ (reference sequence). The trim removed 10 bases at V and 6 bases at J, leaving 9 bases unmatched. CDR3 amino acids: CANRKDRGYEKLFF. In DNA, the CDR3 is TGTGCCAACCGGAAGGACAGGGGTTATGAAAAACTGTTTTTT.

The CDR3 sequence: CASSLVGTGDTEAFF. In nucleotides, the CDR3 is TGTGCCAGCAGCTTAGTCGGGACAGGGGACACTGAAGCTTTCTTT. This chain connects TRBV7-2 to TRBJ1-1; 10 positions match TRBD1. V shed 1 base, J shed 3 bases, and the junction held 2 bases outside the gene matches. The CDR3 extends over 15 amino acids. Germline CDR1 reads SGHTA; CDR2 reads FQGNSA.

At least ten counts were recorded for this clonotype. The chain employs TRBV29-1 and TRBJ2-1; TRBD1 matches at 8 bases. The germline V gene encodes CDR1 SQVTM and CDR2 ANQGSEA. This CDR3 has 19 amino acids. The junction had 18 bases not matched to a gene; V was cut back by 3 bases and J by 2 bases. The CDR3 DNA follows: TGCAGCGTTGACGGGTACAGGGGGATAGAGCGGGCGACCTACAATGAGCAGTTCTTC. This gives the protein CSVDGYRGIERATYNEQFF.

V gene TRBV7-6 combines with J gene TRBJ1-1; D gene ambiguous. The CDR3 is made up of 14 amino acids. Trimming removed 7 bases at V and 0 bases at J, with 12 bases between. Germline V CDR1 and CDR2: SGHVS, FNYEAQ. Written as DNA, the CDR3 is TGTGCCAGCACCCTCCTGGTGGTGAACACTGAAGCTTTCTTT. Its protein product is CASTLLVVNTEAFF.

This clonotype showed up just a few times. The CDR3 loop reads CAWSVASWETQYF. CDR3 coding DNA: TGTGCCTGGAGTGTCGCATCGTGGGAGACCCAGTACTTC. The chain couples TRBV30 to TRBJ2-5; D is unclear. Looked up from germline, CDR1 is GTSNPN and CDR2 is SVGIG (reference sequence). V shed 0 bases and J shed 5 bases, with 10 bases lying between them. The CDR3 consists of 13 residues. The full variable domain, its missing parts supplied by reference TRBV30 and TRBJ2-5, is SQTIHQWPATLVQPVGSPLSLECTVEGTSNPNLYWYRQAAGRGLQLLFYSVGIGQISSEVPQNLSASRPQDRQFILSSKKLLLSDSGFYLCAWSVASWETQYFGPGTRLLVL.

The rearrangement joins TRBV3-1 to TRBJ2-1; 11 bases are shared with TRBD2. The CDR3 extends over 15 amino acids. Per the germline V gene, CDR1 is LGHDT and CDR2 is YNNKEL (reference sequence). V was clipped by 1 base and J by 8 bases; unmatched bases: 4. The CDR3 nucleotides read TGTGCCAGCAGCCAAGCTAGCGGGGGGTTTGATGAGCAGTTCTTC. Residues: CASSQASGGFDEQFF.

CDR3 loop: CASSLASGRAGDNEQFF. The CDR3 nucleotides read TGTGCCAGCAGCTTAGCAAGCGGGAGGGCCGGTGACAATGAGCAGTTCTTC. V gene TRBV7-9 combines with J gene TRBJ2-1; 10 bases are shared with TRBD2. The CDR3 runs to 17 residues. V lost 0 bases to trimming and J lost 5 bases; unmatched junction nucleotides: 7. Germline CDR1 and CDR2: SEHNR and FQNEAQ (reference sequence).

This clonotype came up many times. The genes are TRBV12-3 or TRBV12-4 and TRBJ1-5; TRBD1 aligns across 11 bases. J gave up 3 bases and V 5 bases, and 3 bases lay outside the gene matches. CDR3 length: 15 amino acids. The CDR3 here is CASSPGQGANQPQHF. In nucleotides, the CDR3 is TGTGCCAGCAGTCCAGGACAGGGGGCCAATCAGCCCCAGCATTTT.

This clonotype appeared a few times. The chain links TRBV5-1 to TRBJ1-1; 7 bases line up with TRBD1. The CDR3 loop spans 15 amino acids. The germline V gene has CDR1 SGHRS and CDR2 YFSETQ. V gave up 4 bases and J gave up 5 bases; unmatched junction bases: 11. CDR3 coding DNA: TGCGCCAGCAGCAAGGGCGACAGGGATCGGACTGAAGCTTTCTTT. This sequence encodes CASSKGDRDRTEAFF.

Worth noting for this clonotype: The CDR3 carries no conserved terminal phenylalanine or tryptophan, so it likely arises from a read error. The DNA is left out, because the CDR3 cannot be placed on it with certainty; the CDR3 is given as TCRdb lists it. The V and J genes are TRBV5-1 and TRBJ2-7; the D call TRBD2 from the table was never checked on the DNA. 15 amino acids form the CDR3, both terminal residues included. The germline gives CDR1 SGHRS, CDR2 YFSETQ. This CDR3 is CASSQGPGLAGAHEI.

In its sample, this clonotype was seen a few times. The CDR3 region is CASSLILAGTGELFF. As DNA, the CDR3 is TGTGCCAGCAGTTTAATTTTAGCGGGAACCGGGGAGCTGTTTTTT. V and J are TRBV12-3 or TRBV12-4 and TRBJ2-2; TRBD2 aligns across 8 bases. CDR3 length: 15 residues. Germline trimming cut 2 bases from V and 5 bases from J; bases unmatched to any gene: 4.

Ten or more counts support this clonotype. V gene TRBV18 combines with J gene TRBJ1-5; TRBD1 might be the D (5 bases). Germline assignment: CDR1 KGHSH and CDR2 LQKENI. V was trimmed by 1 base and J by 6 bases, leaving 10 bases between them. This CDR3 spans 14 amino acids. CDR3 region: CASSPRQGGQPQHF. The CDR3 DNA reads TGTGCCAGCTCACCACGGCAGGGTGGTCAGCCCCAGCATTTT.

This clonotype was observed many times. This chain joins TRBV5-1 and TRBJ1-1, with D maybe TRBD1 (6 bases). CDR3 length: 14 amino acids. V was clipped by 0 bases and J by 4 bases, with 10 bases between them. Germline V gene sequence: CDR1 SGHRS, CDR2 YFSETQ. The CDR3 sequence is CASSLVQGGTEAFF. DNA of the CDR3: TGCGCCAGCAGCTTGGTACAGGGAGGCACTGAAGCTTTCTTT. Variable domain in full (rest from reference TRBV5-1 and TRBJ1-1): KAGVTQTPRYLIKTRGQQVTLSCSPISGHRSVSWYQQTPGQGLQFLFEYFSETQRNKGNFPGRFSGRQFSNSRSEMNVSTLELGDSALYLCASSLVQGGTEAFFGQGTRLTVV.

This clonotype was recorded a few times. V usage is TRBV12-3 or TRBV12-4 and J usage is TRBJ1-2; D not certain. V gave up 1 base and J gave up 2 bases, with 11 bases separating them. The CDR3 spans 15 residues. The CDR3 nucleotides read TGTGCCAGCAGTTTAGAGACGGTGCCCAACTATGGCTACACCTTC. This encodes CASSLETVPNYGYTF.

V is TRBV20-1 and J is TRBJ1-1; the D is unclear. Trimming cost V 5 bases and J 2 bases, with 9 bases left between them. The CDR3 consists of 12 residues. The germline V gene encodes CDR1 DFQATT and CDR2 SNEGSKA (reference sequence). Written as DNA, the CDR3 is TGCAGTGCTGTTACCATAAACACTGAAGCTTTCTTT. Translating gives CSAVTINTEAFF.

The gene calls are TRBV7-2 and TRBJ2-7, with a possible D match to TRBD2 (5 bases). The CDR3 length is 14 residues. Germline CDR1 and CDR2: SGHTA and FQGNSA. V was pared by 2 bases and J by 3 bases, with 11 bases between. The CDR3 loop reads CASSLTEAGYEQYF. CDR3 DNA sequence: TGTGCCAGCAGCTTAACGGAGGCTGGCTACGAGCAGTACTTC.

The chain has TRBV10-3 and TRBJ2-7; 10 nucleotides align to TRBD1. V lost 10 bases to trimming and J lost 6 bases; unmatched junction nucleotides: 6. Germline lookup yields CDR1 ENHRY and CDR2 SYGVKD. The CDR3 is 12 residues long. CDR3 sequence reads: CATRQGAAEQYF. CDR3 DNA: TGTGCCACCAGACAGGGGGCGGCCGAGCAGTACTTC.

This clonotype has just a few counts. This chain uses TRBV12-3 or TRBV12-4 with TRBJ2-1, with D perhaps matching TRBD2 (6 bases). Trimming cost V 3 bases and J 7 bases, with 13 bases left between them. The CDR3 extends over 14 amino acids. The DNA for the CDR3 is TGTGCCAGCAGTTTGCAGGAGGGGTGGAATGAGCAGTTCTTC. Residues: CASSLQEGWNEQFF.

This clonotype was seen more than once but under ten times. The rearrangement joins TRBV10-2 to TRBJ2-5, with 11 bases aligning to TRBD2. Germline lookup yields CDR1 WSHSY and CDR2 SAAADI. The CDR3 length is 16 residues. V was pared by 7 bases and J by 2 bases, with 9 bases of the junction left unmatched. The CDR3, as DNA: TGCGCCAGCACTCTACTAGCGGGGGACCTACAAGAGACCCAGTACTTC. It is translated as CASTLLAGDLQETQYF.

The chain has TRBV2 and TRBJ2-1; D call uncertain. Looked up from germline, CDR1 is SNHLY and CDR2 is FYNNEI. The CDR3 extends over 15 amino acids. V shed 5 bases and J shed 2 bases, with 13 bases lying between them. Here the CDR3 reads CASSLGPPAYNEQFF. CDR3 in DNA: TGTGCCAGCAGTTTAGGACCCCCCGCCTACAATGAGCAGTTCTTC.

The genes are TRBV18 and TRBJ2-7; D is uncertain. CDR1 and CDR2 from the germline V gene are KGHSH and LQKENI. Trimming cost V 0 bases and J 0 bases, with 3 bases left between them. The CDR3 is 13 amino acids. The DNA for the CDR3 is TGTGCCAGCTCACCACCAGACTCCTACGAGCAGTACTTC. It is translated as CASSPPDSYEQYF. Together with reference TRBV18 and TRBJ2-7, the CDR3 gives the full variable domain: NAGVMQNPRHLVRRRGQEARLRCSPMKGHSHVYWYRQLPEEGLKFMVYLQKENIIDESGMPKERFSAEFPKEGPSILRIQQVVRGDSAAYFCASSPPDSYEQYFGPGTRLTVT.

This clonotype was picked up a small number of times. J is TRBJ1-2 and V is TRBV4-3; D is undetermined. CDR1 and CDR2 (germline): LGHNA, YSLEER. Deletions cut 1 base from V and 0 bases from J, with 12 bases between. The CDR3 consists of 16 residues. The CDR3 nucleotides are TGCGCCAGCAGCCAAGGTCTCGGCCCATCTAACTATGGCTACACCTTC. Its translation: CASSQGLGPSNYGYTF.

The genes are TRBV12-3 or TRBV12-4 and TRBJ2-7, with TRBD1 matching 10 bases. This CDR3 has 14 residues. V shed 1 base and J 9 bases; nucleotides not matched to a gene: 6. This CDR3 reads CASSLGDRGHGQYF. CDR3 bases: TGTGCCAGCAGTTTAGGGGACAGGGGTCACGGGCAGTACTTC.